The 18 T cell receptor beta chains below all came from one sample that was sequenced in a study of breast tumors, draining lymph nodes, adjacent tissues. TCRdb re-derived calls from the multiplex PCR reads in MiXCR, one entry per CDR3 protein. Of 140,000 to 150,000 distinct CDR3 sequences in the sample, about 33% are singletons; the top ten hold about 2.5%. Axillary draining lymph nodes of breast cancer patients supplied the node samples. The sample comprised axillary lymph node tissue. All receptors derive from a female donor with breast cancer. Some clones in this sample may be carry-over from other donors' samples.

The CDR3, as DNA: TGCAGTGCTAGAGACCCGACACGTAACACTGAAGCTTTCTTT. As protein: CSARDPTRNTEAFF. The V call is TRBV20-1, the J call TRBJ1-1; no clear D gene. The V end lost 0 bases, the J end lost 2 bases, and 10 bases lay between the germline ends. Germline-derived CDR1 and CDR2 are DFQATT and SNEGSKA (reference sequence). The CDR3 runs 14 residues.

CDR3 in amino acids: CASSQDGQNTEAFF. In DNA, the CDR3 is TGCGCCAGCAGCCAAGATGGCCAGAACACTGAAGCTTTCTTT. The V gene is TRBV4-1, the J gene TRBJ1-1; no definite D call. This CDR3 has 14 residues. V shed 0 bases and J shed 1 base, with 6 bases lying between them. Germline assignment: CDR1 MGHRA and CDR2 YSYEKL.

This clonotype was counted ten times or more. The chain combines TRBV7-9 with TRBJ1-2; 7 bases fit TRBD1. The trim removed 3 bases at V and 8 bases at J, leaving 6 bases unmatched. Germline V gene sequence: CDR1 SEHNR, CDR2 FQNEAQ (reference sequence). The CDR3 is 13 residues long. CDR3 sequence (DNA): TGTGCCAGCAGCTTTCAGGGGGGAGGGGGCTACACCTTC. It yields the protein CASSFQGGGGYTF.

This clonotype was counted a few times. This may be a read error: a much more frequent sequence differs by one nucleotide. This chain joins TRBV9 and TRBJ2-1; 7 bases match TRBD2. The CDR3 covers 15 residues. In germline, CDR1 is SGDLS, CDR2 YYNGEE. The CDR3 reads CASSVVDSGRNEPFF. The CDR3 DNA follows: TGTGCCAGCAGCGTAGTTGATAGCGGGCGCAATGAGCCGTTCTTC.

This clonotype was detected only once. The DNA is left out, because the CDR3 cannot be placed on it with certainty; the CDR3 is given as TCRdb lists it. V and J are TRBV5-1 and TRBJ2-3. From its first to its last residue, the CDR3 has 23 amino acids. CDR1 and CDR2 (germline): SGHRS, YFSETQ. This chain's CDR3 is CASSQTSVYFCAISESATDTQYF.

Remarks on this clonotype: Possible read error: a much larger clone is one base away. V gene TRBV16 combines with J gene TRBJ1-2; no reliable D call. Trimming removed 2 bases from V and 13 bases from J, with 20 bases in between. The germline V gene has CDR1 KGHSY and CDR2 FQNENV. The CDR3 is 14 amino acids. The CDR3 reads CASSQGNSRMAITF. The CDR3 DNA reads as TGTGCCAGCAGCCAAGGAAATTCCCGTATGGCTATCACCTTC. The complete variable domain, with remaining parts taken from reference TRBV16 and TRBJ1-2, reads GEEVAQTPKHLVRGEGQKAKLYCAPIKGHSYVFWYQQVLKNEFKFLISFQNENVFDETGMPKERFSAKCLPNSPCSLEIQATKLEDSAVYFCASSQGNSRMAITFGSGTRLTVV.

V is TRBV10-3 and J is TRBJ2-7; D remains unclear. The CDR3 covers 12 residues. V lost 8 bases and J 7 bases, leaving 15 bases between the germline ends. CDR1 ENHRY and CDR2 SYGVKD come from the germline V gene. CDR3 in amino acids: CAIGAESREQYF. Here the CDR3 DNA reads TGTGCCATCGGTGCCGAGTCTAGGGAGCAGTACTTC.

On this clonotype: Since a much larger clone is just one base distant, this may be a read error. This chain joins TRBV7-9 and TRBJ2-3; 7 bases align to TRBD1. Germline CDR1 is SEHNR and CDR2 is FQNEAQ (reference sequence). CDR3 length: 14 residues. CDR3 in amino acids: CASSPAGGTDTQCF. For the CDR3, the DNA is TGTGCCAGCAGCCCCGCAGGGGGAACAGATACGCAGTGTTTT.

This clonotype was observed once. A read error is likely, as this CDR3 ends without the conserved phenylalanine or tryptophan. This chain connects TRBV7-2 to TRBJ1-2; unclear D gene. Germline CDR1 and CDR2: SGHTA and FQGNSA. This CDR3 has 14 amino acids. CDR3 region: CASSLAMQSLGYTS. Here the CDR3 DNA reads TGCGCCAGCAGCTTAGCGATGCAGTCTCTTGGCTACACCTCC.

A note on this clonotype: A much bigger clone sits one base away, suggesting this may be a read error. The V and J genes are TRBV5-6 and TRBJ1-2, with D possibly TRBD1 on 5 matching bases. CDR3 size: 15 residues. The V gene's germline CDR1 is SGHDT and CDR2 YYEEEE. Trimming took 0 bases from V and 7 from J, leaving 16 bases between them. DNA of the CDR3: TGTGCCAGCAGCTTGGGACAGACCCCCCTCCGTGGCTACACCTTC. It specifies CASSLGQTPLRGYTF.

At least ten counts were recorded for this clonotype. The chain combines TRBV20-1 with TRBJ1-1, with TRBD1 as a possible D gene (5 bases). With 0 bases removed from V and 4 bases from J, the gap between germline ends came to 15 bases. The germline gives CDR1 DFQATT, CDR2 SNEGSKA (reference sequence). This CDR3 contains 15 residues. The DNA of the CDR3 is TGCAGTGCTAGAGATTCGCACAGGACAAGCACTGAAGCTTTCTTT. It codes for CSARDSHRTSTEAFF.

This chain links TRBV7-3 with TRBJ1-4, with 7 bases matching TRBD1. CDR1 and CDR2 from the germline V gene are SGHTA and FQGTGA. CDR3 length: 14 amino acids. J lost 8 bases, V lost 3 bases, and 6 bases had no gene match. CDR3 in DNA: TGTGCCAGCAGCTTCCGACAGGGCGCGGAAAAACTGTTTTTT. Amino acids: CASSFRQGAEKLFF.

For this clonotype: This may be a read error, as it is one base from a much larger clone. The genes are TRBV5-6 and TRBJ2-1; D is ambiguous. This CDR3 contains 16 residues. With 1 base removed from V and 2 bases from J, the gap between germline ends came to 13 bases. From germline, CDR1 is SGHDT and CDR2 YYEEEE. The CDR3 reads CASSLLSTFPYNEQFF. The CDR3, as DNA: TGTGCCAGCAGCTTGTTATCTACCTTCCCCTACAATGAGCAGTTCTTC.

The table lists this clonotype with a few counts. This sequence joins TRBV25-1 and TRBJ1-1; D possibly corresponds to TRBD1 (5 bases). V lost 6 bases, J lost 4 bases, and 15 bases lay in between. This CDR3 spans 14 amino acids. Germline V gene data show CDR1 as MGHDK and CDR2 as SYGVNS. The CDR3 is CASRGSGGGTEAFF. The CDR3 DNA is TGTGCCAGCAGGGGATCCGGCGGGGGCACTGAAGCTTTCTTT.

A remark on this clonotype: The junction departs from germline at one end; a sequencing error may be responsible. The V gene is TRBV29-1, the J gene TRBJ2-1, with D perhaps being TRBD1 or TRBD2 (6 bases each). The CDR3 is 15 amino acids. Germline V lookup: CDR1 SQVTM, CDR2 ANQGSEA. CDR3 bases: TGCAGCGTTGCCACTCACGGGGGCAACTACAATGGGCAGTTCTTC. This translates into CSVATHGGNYNGQFF.

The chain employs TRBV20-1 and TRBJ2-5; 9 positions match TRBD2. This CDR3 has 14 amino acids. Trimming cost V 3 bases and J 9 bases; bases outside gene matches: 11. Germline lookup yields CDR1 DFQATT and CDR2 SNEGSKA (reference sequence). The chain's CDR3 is CSASGLASGEAQYF. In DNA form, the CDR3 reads TGCAGTGCTAGTGGGCTAGCTAGCGGGGAGGCCCAGTACTTC.

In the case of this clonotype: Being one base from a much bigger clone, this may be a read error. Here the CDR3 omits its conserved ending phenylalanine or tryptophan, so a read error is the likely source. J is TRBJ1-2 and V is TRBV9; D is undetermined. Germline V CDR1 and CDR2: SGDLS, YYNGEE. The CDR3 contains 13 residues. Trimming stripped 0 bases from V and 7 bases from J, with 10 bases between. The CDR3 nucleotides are TGTGCCAGCAGCGTAGTACCTAGTGCTGGCTACACCTCC. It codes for CASSVVPSAGYTS.

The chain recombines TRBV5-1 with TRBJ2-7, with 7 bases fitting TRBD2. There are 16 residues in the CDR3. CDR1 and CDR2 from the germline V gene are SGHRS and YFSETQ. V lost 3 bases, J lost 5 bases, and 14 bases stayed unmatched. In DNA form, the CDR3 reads TGCGCCAGCAGCTACTCCGGGACCAGCGGGGTGGACGAGCAGTACGTC. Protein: CASSYSGTSGVDEQYV.